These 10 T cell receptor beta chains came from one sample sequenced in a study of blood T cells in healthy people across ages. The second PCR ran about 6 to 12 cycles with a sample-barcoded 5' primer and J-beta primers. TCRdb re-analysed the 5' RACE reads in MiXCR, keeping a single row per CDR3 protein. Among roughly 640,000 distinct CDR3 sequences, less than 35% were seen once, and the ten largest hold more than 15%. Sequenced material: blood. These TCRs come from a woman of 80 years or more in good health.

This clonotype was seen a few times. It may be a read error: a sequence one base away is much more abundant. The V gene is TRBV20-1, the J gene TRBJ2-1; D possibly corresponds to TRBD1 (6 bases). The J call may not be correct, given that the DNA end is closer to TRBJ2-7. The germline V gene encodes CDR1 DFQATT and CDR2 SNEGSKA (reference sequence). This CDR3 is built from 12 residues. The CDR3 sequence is CSASRTDNEQYF. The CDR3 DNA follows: TGCAGTGCTAGTCGGACAGACAATGAGCAGTACTTC.

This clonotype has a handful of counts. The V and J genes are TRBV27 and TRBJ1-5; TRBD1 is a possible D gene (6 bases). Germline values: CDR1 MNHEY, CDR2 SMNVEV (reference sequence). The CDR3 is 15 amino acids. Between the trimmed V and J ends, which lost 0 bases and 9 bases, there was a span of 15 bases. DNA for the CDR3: TGTGCCAGCAGTTTATCGATGAGGGGGGCTGGGCCCCAGCATTTT. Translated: CASSLSMRGAGPQHF.

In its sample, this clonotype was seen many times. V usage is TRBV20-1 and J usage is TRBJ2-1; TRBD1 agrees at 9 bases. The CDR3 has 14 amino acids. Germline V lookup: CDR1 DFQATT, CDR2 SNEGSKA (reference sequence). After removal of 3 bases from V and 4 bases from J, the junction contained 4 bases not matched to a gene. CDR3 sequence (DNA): TGCAGTGCTAGGGGGACAGGGAGATACAATGAGCAGTTCTTC. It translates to CSARGTGRYNEQFF.

CDR3 DNA sequence: TGTGCCAGCAGCCGAGACAGGAATGGCTACAATGAGCAGTTCTTC. It codes for CASSRDRNGYNEQFF. This chain links TRBV11-2 with TRBJ2-1, with D possibly TRBD1 on 6 matching bases. The CDR3 contains 15 residues. Germline assignment: CDR1 SGHAT and CDR2 FQNNGV. V was trimmed by 5 bases and J by 3 bases, leaving 14 bases between them.

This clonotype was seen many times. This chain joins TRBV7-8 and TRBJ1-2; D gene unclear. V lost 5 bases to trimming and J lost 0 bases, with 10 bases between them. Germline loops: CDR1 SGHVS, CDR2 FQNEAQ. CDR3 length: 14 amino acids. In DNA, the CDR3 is TGTGCCAGCAGCCCAGAGGTTTCTAACTATGGCTACACCTTC. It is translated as CASSPEVSNYGYTF.

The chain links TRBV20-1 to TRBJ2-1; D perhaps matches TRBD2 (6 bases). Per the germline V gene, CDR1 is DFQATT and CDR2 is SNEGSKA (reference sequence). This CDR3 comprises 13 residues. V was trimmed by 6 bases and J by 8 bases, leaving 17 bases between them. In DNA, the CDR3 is TGCAGTGCCCCGGGGACTTTTTACTATGAGCAGTTCTTC. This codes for CSAPGTFYYEQFF.

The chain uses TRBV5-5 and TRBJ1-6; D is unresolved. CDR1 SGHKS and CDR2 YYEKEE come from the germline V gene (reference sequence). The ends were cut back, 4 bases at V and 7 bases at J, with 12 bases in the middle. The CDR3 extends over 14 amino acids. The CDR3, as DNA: TGTGCCAGCAGCCAGACGGCCGTCAATTCACCCCTCCACTTT. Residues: CASSQTAVNSPLHF.

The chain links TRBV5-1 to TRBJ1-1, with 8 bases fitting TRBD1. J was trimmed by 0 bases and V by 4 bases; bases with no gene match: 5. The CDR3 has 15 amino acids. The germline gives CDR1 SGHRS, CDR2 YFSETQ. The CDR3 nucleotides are TGCGCCAGCAGCCACAGACAGGGGATGAACACTGAAGCTTTCTTT. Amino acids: CASSHRQGMNTEAFF. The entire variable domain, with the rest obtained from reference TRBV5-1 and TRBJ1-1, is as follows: KAGVTQTPRYLIKTRGQQVTLSCSPISGHRSVSWYQQTPGQGLQFLFEYFSETQRNKGNFPGRFSGRQFSNSRSEMNVSTLELGDSALYLCASSHRQGMNTEAFFGQGTRLTVV.

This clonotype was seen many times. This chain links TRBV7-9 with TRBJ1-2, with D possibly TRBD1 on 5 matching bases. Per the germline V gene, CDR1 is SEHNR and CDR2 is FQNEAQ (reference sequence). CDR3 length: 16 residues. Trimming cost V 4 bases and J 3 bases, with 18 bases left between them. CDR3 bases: TGTGCCAGCAGCTCCGGTGGTTTTGTGGGGGACTATGGCTACACCTTC. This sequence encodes CASSSGGFVGDYGYTF.

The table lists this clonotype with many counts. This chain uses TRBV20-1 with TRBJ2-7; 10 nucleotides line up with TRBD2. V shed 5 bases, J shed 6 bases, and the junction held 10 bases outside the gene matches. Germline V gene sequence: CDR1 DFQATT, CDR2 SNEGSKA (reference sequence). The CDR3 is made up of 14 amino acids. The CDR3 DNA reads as TGCAGTGCTCAGTCCAGCGGGGGGGCCGTCGAGCAGTACTTC. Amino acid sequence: CSAQSSGGAVEQYF.